This passage covers 32 T cell receptor beta chains from one sample sequenced in a study of T cell changes during pregnancy in multiple sclerosis. Only in-frame clones appear in the TCRdb table, and some are missing; sequencing was by immunoSEQ multiplex PCR. The sample records nearly 80,000 clones, around 90% being singletons. Sequencing used CD4+ T cells from peripheral blood mononuclear cells, obtained before pregnancy. The receptors derive from a female donor with multiple sclerosis, enrolled in a pregnancy study.

The gene calls are TRBV27 and TRBJ2-7; 8 positions match TRBD2. With V trimmed by 3 bases and J by 3 bases, 4 bases remained unmatched. The CDR3 consists of 14 residues. The germline gives CDR1 MNHEY, CDR2 SMNVEV (reference sequence). The CDR3 bases are TGTGCCAGCAGTTTGAACGGGAGGGTCTACGAGCAGTACTTC. Its protein product is CASSLNGRVYEQYF.

The V gene is TRBV15, the J gene TRBJ1-2, with 8 nucleotides matching TRBD1. CDR1 LNHNV and CDR2 YYDKDF come from the germline V gene (reference sequence). CDR3 length: 15 amino acids. V gave up 3 bases and J gave up 7 bases; unmatched junction bases: 10. The CDR3 spells CATSSRAQGVSGYTF. The CDR3 nucleotides are TGTGCCACCAGCAGCAGGGCACAGGGGGTGTCTGGCTACACCTTC.

V is TRBV19 and J is TRBJ2-2; 7 nucleotides line up with TRBD2. The CDR3 spans 17 residues. Germline CDR1 LNHDA, CDR2 SQIVND (reference sequence). The V gene end was trimmed by 5 bases and the J gene end by 0 bases; junction bases not matched to a gene: 9. CDR3 coding DNA: TGTGCCAGTAGTGGGTTGGGGCGGGGGACGAACACCGGGGAGCTGTTTTTT. This sequence encodes CASSGLGRGTNTGELFF.

The V gene is TRBV6-1, the J gene TRBJ1-3; 9 bases map to TRBD1. The germline gives CDR1 MNHNS, CDR2 SASEGT. The CDR3 is 18 residues long. With V trimmed by 2 bases and J by 0 bases, 8 bases remained unmatched. CDR3 amino acids: CASSEFGTGSISGNTIYF. The CDR3, as DNA: TGTGCCAGCAGTGAATTTGGGACAGGGTCAATCTCTGGAAACACCATATATTTT.

The V gene is TRBV7-8, the J gene TRBJ2-1; TRBD1 matches at 10 bases. The CDR3 runs 15 residues. The ends lost 3 bases at V and 7 bases at J; junction bases unmatched: 6. Germline CDR1 reads SGHVS; CDR2 reads FQNEAQ. CDR3 amino acids: CASSLVGQGGNEQFF. In DNA, the CDR3 is TGTGCCAGCAGCTTGGTCGGACAGGGGGGAAATGAGCAGTTCTTC.

The V call is TRBV2, the J call TRBJ2-1, with TRBD2 matching over 9 bases. The CDR3 covers 16 residues. Trimming took 6 bases from V and 1 from J; bases not matched to a gene: 7. The germline CDR1 and CDR2 sequences are SNHLY and FYNNEI. The CDR3 nucleotides are TGTGCCAGCAGAGTTACTAGCGGGTGGTCCTACAATGAGCAGTTCTTC. It specifies CASRVTSGWSYNEQFF.

CDR3 loop: CASTNDRSYGYTF. The CDR3 DNA sequence: TGTGCCAGCACGAACGACAGAAGCTATGGCTACACCTTC. V is TRBV6-1 and J is TRBJ1-2; tentatively, D is TRBD1 (5 bases). The CDR3 contains 13 residues. V lost 7 bases, J lost 4 bases, and 13 bases lay in between. CDR1 MNHNS and CDR2 SASEGT come from the germline V gene.

The chain recombines TRBV5-1 with TRBJ2-1, with D tentatively TRBD2 (6 bases). CDR1 and CDR2 (germline): SGHRS, YFSETQ. The CDR3 covers 13 residues. V lost 2 bases and J lost 6, with 9 bases in between. CDR3 coding DNA: TGCGCCAGCAGCTTTCGGGGAGGCAATGAGCAGTTCTTC. Translation gives CASSFRGGNEQFF. The entire variable domain, with the rest obtained from reference TRBV5-1 and TRBJ2-1, is as follows: KAGVTQTPRYLIKTRGQQVTLSCSPISGHRSVSWYQQTPGQGLQFLFEYFSETQRNKGNFPGRFSGRQFSNSRSEMNVSTLELGDSALYLCASSFRGGNEQFFGPGTRLTVL.

The chain employs TRBV6-1 and TRBJ2-4; TRBD1 aligns across 7 bases. There are 13 residues in the CDR3. Germline CDR1 is MNHNS and CDR2 is SASEGT. The ends lost 4 bases at V and 3 bases at J; junction bases unmatched: 0. The CDR3 reads CASSGDSKNIQYF. The CDR3 coding sequence is TGTGCCAGCAGTGGGGACAGCAAAAACATTCAGTACTTC.

The rearrangement links TRBV11-3 to TRBJ2-1; 14 positions agree with TRBD2. V gave up 4 bases and J gave up 0 bases; unmatched junction bases: 2. Germline-derived CDR1 and CDR2 are SGHNT and YENEEA. This CDR3 has 17 residues. The CDR3 region is CASSSGTSGSSYNEQFF. The CDR3 DNA sequence: TGTGCCAGCAGCTCTGGGACTAGCGGGAGCTCCTACAATGAGCAGTTCTTC.

This sequence joins TRBV10-3 and TRBJ2-5, with D tentatively TRBD1 (5 bases). CDR1 is ENHRY and CDR2 is SYGVKD in the germline V gene. V was shortened by 6 bases and J by 3 bases, with 11 bases between the two germline ends. CDR3 length: 13 amino acids. CDR3 coding DNA: TGTGCCATCAGCCCAGGGTCGAAAGAGACCCAGTACTTC. Its protein is CAISPGSKETQYF.

V gene TRBV19 combines with J gene TRBJ2-7; 11 bases are shared with TRBD1. Unmatched junction bases numbered 10, after V lost 2 bases and J lost 4 bases. The CDR3 covers 17 residues. Germline V CDR1 and CDR2: LNHDA, SQIVND (reference sequence). The CDR3 region is CASSIPTPGTGGYEQYF. Written as DNA, the CDR3 is TGTGCCAGTAGTATACCGACCCCCGGGACAGGGGGTTACGAGCAGTACTTC. The whole variable domain, filled in from reference TRBV19 and TRBJ2-7, reads DGGITQSPKYLFRKEGQNVTLSCEQNLNHDAMYWYRQDPGQGLRLIYYSQIVNDFQKGDIAEGYSVSREKKESFPLTVTSAQKNPTAFYLCASSIPTPGTGGYEQYFGPGTRLTVT.

The V call is TRBV19, the J call TRBJ2-5, with TRBD2 identical over 7 bases. The V gene end was trimmed by 2 bases and the J gene end by 2 bases; junction bases not matched to a gene: 2. CDR3 length: 14 residues. Germline assignment: CDR1 LNHDA and CDR2 SQIVND (reference sequence). The CDR3 region has the DNA TGTGCCAGTAGTATACGGGGGGTACAAGAGACCCAGTACTTC. Encoded protein: CASSIRGVQETQYF.

As DNA, the CDR3 is TGTGCCAGCAGCTTAGCAGGCAGGGATGGCGAAAAACTGTTTTTT. Translating it yields CASSLAGRDGEKLFF. J is TRBJ1-4 and V is TRBV7-9; possible D gene TRBD1, 5 bases. The CDR3 is 15 residues long. Trimming cost V 0 bases and J 8 bases, with 13 bases left between them. Germline CDR1 reads SEHNR; CDR2 reads FQNEAQ (reference sequence).

This clone was detected a few times. This chain joins TRBV30 and TRBJ1-2, with D possibly being TRBD1 (6 bases). V was pared by 2 bases and J by 2 bases, with 9 bases between. Per germline, CDR1 GTSNPN and CDR2 SVGIG (reference sequence). The CDR3 has 13 amino acids. CDR3 in DNA: TGTGCCTGGAGTAGGGGGGGAAACTATGGCTACACCTTC. Translation gives CAWSRGGNYGYTF.

This sequence joins TRBV28 and TRBJ1-2; 9 bases align to TRBD1. CDR3 length: 13 amino acids. Germline V CDR1 and CDR2: MDHEN, SYDVKM. J lost 3 bases, V lost 6 bases, and 2 bases had no gene match. The chain's CDR3 is CASRRQGDYGYTF. CDR3 DNA: TGTGCCAGCAGGAGACAGGGGGACTATGGCTACACCTTC.

For the CDR3, the DNA is TGTGCCAGCAGGCAACAGGGAAGTGGAAACACCATATATTTT. Its translation: CASRQQGSGNTIYF. The chain carries TRBV7-2 and TRBJ1-3; tentatively, D is TRBD1 (6 bases). V lost 6 bases to trimming and J lost 3 bases, with 12 bases between them. The CDR3 is made up of 14 amino acids. Looked up from germline, CDR1 is SGHTA and CDR2 is FQGNSA.

The V and J genes are TRBV28 and TRBJ2-7, with D possibly matching TRBD1 (5 bases). Trimming removed 5 bases from V and 5 bases from J, with 25 bases in between. The CDR3 extends over 17 amino acids. The germline V gene encodes CDR1 MDHEN and CDR2 SYDVKM. CDR3 in DNA: TGTGCCAGCAGTAAACCTACCGGTTTTGGGGCTGACAACGAGCAGTACTTC. Translating it yields CASSKPTGFGADNEQYF.

The CDR3 DNA is TGTGCCAGCAGCTTAGTCTATACAGATACGCAGTATTTT. This translates into CASSLVYTDTQYF. V gene TRBV7-2 combines with J gene TRBJ2-3; D is ambiguous. Between the trimmed V and J ends, which lost 1 base and 3 bases, there was a span of 5 bases. Germline V gene sequence: CDR1 SGHTA, CDR2 FQGNSA. The CDR3 loop spans 13 amino acids.

The gene calls are TRBV27 and TRBJ2-7; D gene uncertain. V was pared by 2 bases and J by 1 base, with 9 bases between. The V gene's germline CDR1 is MNHEY and CDR2 SMNVEV (reference sequence). The CDR3 consists of 14 residues. This chain's CDR3 is CASSLGRRSYEQYF. CDR3 nucleotides: TGTGCCAGCAGTTTAGGGCGCAGGTCCTACGAGCAGTACTTC.

The V gene is TRBV2, the J gene TRBJ2-2, with D possibly TRBD2 on 5 matching bases. There are 12 residues in the CDR3. Trimming took off 7 bases at V and 5 bases at J, with 8 bases between the two ends. The V gene's germline CDR1 is SNHLY and CDR2 FYNNEI. In DNA, the CDR3 is TGTGCCAGCACCAGAGGGACCGGGGAGCTGTTTTTT. Translated, it gives CASTRGTGELFF.

The J gene is TRBJ2-1, the V gene TRBV6-1; the D gene is possibly TRBD2 (6 bases). The V and J ends lost 10 bases and 9 bases respectively, with 16 bases between them. Germline V gene sequence: CDR1 MNHNS, CDR2 SASEGT. This CDR3 contains 12 residues. The CDR3 coding sequence is TGTGCCATCCCGGACCCCGGGGGTGAGCAGTTCTTC. Translated, it gives CAIPDPGGEQFF.

The chain links TRBV4-1 to TRBJ2-2, with 7 bases matching TRBD1. This CDR3 has 16 residues. From germline, CDR1 is MGHRA and CDR2 YSYEKL. V dropped 1 base and J dropped 5; count of bases not matched to a gene: 7. The chain's CDR3 is CASSQARDRPTGELFF. Here the CDR3 DNA reads TGCGCCAGCAGCCAAGCCCGGGACAGACCTACCGGGGAGCTGTTTTTT.

The chain joins TRBV5-1 to TRBJ2-7; unclear D gene. CDR3 length: 13 residues. Germline V gene data show CDR1 as SGHRS and CDR2 as YFSETQ. The ends were cut back, 0 bases at V and 7 bases at J, with 11 bases in the middle. The DNA for the CDR3 is TGCGCCAGCAGCTTGGGCCAGGCTGATGAGCAGTACTTC. Protein sequence: CASSLGQADEQYF. The full variable domain, rest sourced from reference TRBV5-1 and TRBJ2-7, is KAGVTQTPRYLIKTRGQQVTLSCSPISGHRSVSWYQQTPGQGLQFLFEYFSETQRNKGNFPGRFSGRQFSNSRSEMNVSTLELGDSALYLCASSLGQADEQYFGPGTRLTVT.

The chain couples TRBV28 to TRBJ2-7, with 8 positions matching TRBD2. The CDR3 runs to 15 residues. With V trimmed by 6 bases and J by 11 bases, 18 bases remained unmatched. The germline V gene has CDR1 MDHEN and CDR2 SYDVKM. The CDR3 DNA reads as TGTGCCAGCAGCTCCCCGGGGGGGGGTCCCAGGCGAGAGTACTTC. This gives the protein CASSSPGGGPRREYF.

This clone showed up just once. The chain employs TRBV2 and TRBJ2-1; D gene unclear. V dropped 7 bases and J dropped 3 bases, with 13 bases sitting between them. Per the germline V gene, CDR1 is SNHLY and CDR2 is FYNNEI. The CDR3 loop spans 14 amino acids. The CDR3 is CASTTENFYNEQFF. Here the CDR3 DNA reads TGTGCCAGCACTACAGAGAACTTCTACAATGAGCAGTTCTTC. Variable domain in full (rest from reference TRBV2 and TRBJ2-1): EPEVTQTPSHQVTQMGQEVILRCVPISNHLYFYWYRQILGQKVEFLVSFYNNEISEKSEIFDDQFSVERPDGSNFTLKIRSTKLEDSAMYFCASTTENFYNEQFFGPGTRLTVL.

The chain has TRBV7-7 and TRBJ1-4, with 7 bases aligning to TRBD1. Germline V gene data show CDR1 as SSHAT and CDR2 as FNYEAQ (reference sequence). The CDR3 length is 15 residues. The V segment lost 5 bases and the J segment 5 bases; nucleotides outside the gene matches: 8. The CDR3 region has the DNA TGTGCCAGCAGCCTCCACAGGGGCGAGAATGAAAAACTGTTTTTT. This codes for CASSLHRGENEKLFF.

The sample holds one count of this clone. The CDR3: CASSFTGPPETQYF. The CDR3 DNA reads TGTGCCAGCAGTTTTACAGGGCCCCCAGAGACCCAGTACTTC. The rearrangement links TRBV6-1 to TRBJ2-5; TRBD1 is a possible D gene (6 bases). CDR3 size: 14 residues. Germline V gene lookup returns CDR1 MNHNS and CDR2 SASEGT. V lost 5 bases to trimming and J lost 4 bases, with 14 bases between them.

This clone was counted between two and nine times. This rearrangement joins TRBV10-3 to TRBJ1-2; 8 positions match TRBD1. CDR1 ENHRY and CDR2 SYGVKD come from the germline V gene. The V gene end was trimmed by 0 bases and the J gene end by 6 bases; junction bases not matched to a gene: 0. The CDR3 has 13 residues. The CDR3 loop reads CAISESTGDGYTF. For the CDR3, the DNA is TGTGCCATCAGTGAGTCGACAGGGGATGGCTACACCTTC.

The chain combines TRBV5-4 with TRBJ2-6, with 14 bases matching TRBD2. Germline CDR1 and CDR2: SGHNT and YYREEE (reference sequence). V was pared by 4 bases and J by 3 bases, with 6 bases of the junction left unmatched. This CDR3 region has 18 residues. CDR3 region: CASSPGLAGAGGANVLTF. In nucleotides, the CDR3 is TGTGCCAGCAGCCCGGGACTAGCGGGAGCAGGTGGGGCCAACGTCCTGACTTTC.

The V call is TRBV10-3, the J call TRBJ1-2, with 8 bases matching TRBD1. The germline V gene encodes CDR1 ENHRY and CDR2 SYGVKD. CDR3 length: 13 amino acids. V was clipped by 4 bases and J by 2 bases; unmatched bases: 0. This CDR3 reads CAISGQGNYGYTF. The CDR3 DNA reads TGTGCCATCAGTGGACAGGGGAACTATGGCTACACCTTC.

V gene TRBV10-2 combines with J gene TRBJ2-1, with 8 bases identical to TRBD2. The CDR3 spans 15 residues. Germline CDR1 WSHSY, CDR2 SAAADI. V lost 8 bases, J lost 2 bases, and 8 bases stayed unmatched. As DNA, the CDR3 is TGCGCCAGCGGAGGGGCGGGGGGACCCTACAATGAGCAGTTCTTC. Its protein product is CASGGAGGPYNEQFF.